This T cell receptor beta chain was sequenced for a study of CD8 T cells in ankylosing spondylitis. Scientists made TCR beta libraries using quantitative 5'-RACE with molecular barcodes. TCRdb fed the 5' RACE reads into MiXCR, producing one record per CDR3 protein. In the table there are 700,000 to 1,000,000 distinct CDR3 sequences, about 12% of which are singletons. This CDR3 region has 15 residues. V shed 3 bases and J 1 base; nucleotides not matched to a gene: 3. CDR1 LGHNA and CDR2 YNFKEQ come from the germline V gene. General study findings and limits: Made up of eight highly homologous variants, a TCR beta motif appeared characteristic of ankylosing spondylitis blood. Peripheral blood held disease-linked clones only at relatively low frequency, and these were CD8+.

A note on this clonotype: Antigen specificity is unknown.

This chain connects TRBV4-2 to TRBJ1-2; TRBD1 aligns across 9 bases. The sequencing sample was made of blood, either unsorted or a sorted T cell fraction (not recorded which). This sequence was found in a male donor with ankylosing spondylitis. The CDR3 DNA follows: TGTGCCAGCAGCCACAGGGACAGGGATAACTATGGCTACACCTTC. It codes for CASSHRDRDNYGYTF.